These T cell receptor beta chains were read from a single sample in a study of blood T cell repertoires in COVID-19. The protocol was immunoSEQ multiplex PCR, while the TCRdb copy is restricted to in-frame clones and leaves out a portion. Of 250,000 to 300,000 clones listed, 75% to 95% are singletons. Material for sequencing was PBMCs or T cells enriched from blood (not recorded which). The receptors originated from a woman between 25 and 40 years old who had recovered from COVID-19. CDR3s include the opening cysteine and the closing phenylalanine or tryptophan. Each record gives: V gene, clone size, J gene, D gene, CDR3 DNA, CDR3 protein. D genes are given only for firm matches. Clone size is given for some rows only: seen once, a few or many times, or a class if the clone is expanded.

V: TRBV27
size: -
J: TRBJ1-2
D: -
DNA: TGTGCCAGCAGTTTATCGACGGGTGCCAACTATGGCTACACCTTC
CDR3: CASSLSTGANYGYTF

V: TRBV30
size: -
J: TRBJ2-7
D: TRBD2
DNA: TGTGCCTGGAGTGTACGGAGGACTAGCGGGAAGAACGAGCAGTACTTC
CDR3: CAWSVRRTSGKNEQYF

V: TRBV28
size: -
J: TRBJ2-5
D: -
DNA: TGTGCCAGCAGTTCCGGGGTCTATGAGACCCAGTACTTC
CDR3: CASSSGVYETQYF

V: TRBV28
size: -
J: TRBJ2-7
D: TRBD2
DNA: TGTGCCAGCAGTTTATCAGGGACTAGCGGGATTTATGAGCAGTACTTC
CDR3: CASSLSGTSGIYEQYF

V: TRBV6-4
size: -
J: TRBJ1-6
D: -
DNA: TGTGCCAGCAGTGCCACCCTAAATTCACCCCTCCACTTT
CDR3: CASSATLNSPLHF

V: TRBV5-1
size: -
J: TRBJ2-3
D: -
DNA: TGCGCCAGCAGCTTGGGAGTGGCTAGCGTGAGCACAGATACGCAGTATTTT
CDR3: CASSLGVASVSTDTQYF

V: TRBV7-2
size: -
J: TRBJ1-5
D: TRBD1
DNA: TGTGCCAGCAGCTTAACCACAGGGGCCCGACAGCCCCAGCATTTT
CDR3: CASSLTTGARQPQHF

V: TRBV5-1
size: -
J: TRBJ2-5
D: TRBD2
DNA: TGCGCCAGCAGCTTTGGGGGGGAACTTGAGACCCAGTACTTC
CDR3: CASSFGGELETQYF

V: TRBV7-9
size: once
J: TRBJ2-3
D: -
DNA: TGTGCCAGCAGCTTAGGGCAGGGCGGTCTGATCGGAACAGATACGCAGTATTTT
CDR3: CASSLGQGGLIGTDTQYF

V: TRBV7-3
size: -
J: TRBJ2-7
D: TRBD2
DNA: TGTGCCAGCAGCTTAATAGGTGGGACTACCCCAACCTACGAGCAGTACTTC
CDR3: CASSLIGGTTPTYEQYF

V: TRBV4-3
size: -
J: TRBJ2-5
D: TRBD2
DNA: TGCGCCAGCAGCCAAGGGTTTAGCTACAATAGACTAGCGGGAGTCCAAGAGACCCAGTACTTC
CDR3: CASSQGFSYNRLAGVQETQYF

V: TRBV6-1
size: -
J: TRBJ1-2
D: TRBD1
DNA: TGTGCCAGCAGTGTATCTTCGGGACAGGGAGGTTTTGGCTACACCTTC
CDR3: CASSVSSGQGGFGYTF

V: TRBV28
size: -
J: TRBJ2-3
D: TRBD1
DNA: TGTGCCAGCAGTGACAGGGGGCCGAGCACAGATACGCAGTATTTT
CDR3: CASSDRGPSTDTQYF

V: TRBV5-4
size: -
J: TRBJ1-5
D: -
DNA: TGTGCCAGCAGCTTGGGAGGGCAGGTTGGGAATCAGCCCCAGCATTTT
CDR3: CASSLGGQVGNQPQHF

V: TRBV3-1/TRBV3-2
size: -
J: TRBJ2-1
D: -
DNA: TGTGCCAGCAGCCAAGTCCGGGGATTGGGGAATGAGCAGTTCTTC
CDR3: CASSQVRGLGNEQFF

V: TRBV6-4
size: -
J: TRBJ2-1
D: TRBD2
DNA: TGTGCCAGCCGCGAGCGGGAGGAACGGAGGAATGAGCAGTTCTTC
CDR3: CASREREERRNEQFF

V: TRBV18
size: -
J: TRBJ2-7
D: TRBD2
DNA: TGTGCCAGCTCACGGCCGGGACTAGCGGGAGCGAGTTACGAGCAGTACTTC
CDR3: CASSRPGLAGASYEQYF

V: TRBV28
size: once
J: TRBJ1-3
D: -
DNA: TGTGCCAGCAGCCTGCCCGGAGGAGGAAACACCATATATTTT
CDR3: CASSLPGGGNTIYF

V: TRBV28
size: few
J: TRBJ2-3
D: -
DNA: TGTGCCAGCAGTATAACAAACACAGATACGCAGTATTTT
CDR3: CASSITNTDTQYF

V: TRBV5-1
size: -
J: TRBJ1-5
D: -
DNA: TGCGCCAGCAGCCAAACAGGTTCCCGAGATCAGCCCCAGCATTTT
CDR3: CASSQTGSRDQPQHF

V: TRBV5-1
size: -
J: TRBJ1-2
D: TRBD1
DNA: TGCGCCAGCAGCTTGAGACAGGGTCGGAACTATGGCTACACCTTC
CDR3: CASSLRQGRNYGYTF

V: TRBV25-1
size: -
J: TRBJ1-2
D: -
DNA: TGTGCCAGCAGTGGACGCGGGTCAATCTATGGCTACACCTTC
CDR3: CASSGRGSIYGYTF

V: TRBV5-4
size: -
J: TRBJ2-1
D: TRBD2
DNA: TGTGCCAGCAACTTGGGGGGGACTTCCCTAGCCAATGAGCAGTTCTTC
CDR3: CASNLGGTSLANEQFF

V: TRBV15
size: -
J: TRBJ2-1
D: -
DNA: TGTGCCACCAGCAGAGATTCGCCTGGCGTAACGGGGGACAATGAGCAGTTCTTC
CDR3: CATSRDSPGVTGDNEQFF

V: TRBV7-9
size: -
J: TRBJ1-6
D: -
DNA: TGTGCCAGCAGCTTTGAGGCTTCACCCCTCCACTTT
CDR3: CASSFEASPLHF

V: TRBV24-1
size: -
J: TRBJ2-7
D: -
DNA: TGTGCCACCAGTGATTTGAACAGGGACGGGTCCTACGAGCAGTACTTC
CDR3: CATSDLNRDGSYEQYF

V: TRBV3-1/TRBV3-2
size: -
J: TRBJ2-2
D: TRBD1
DNA: TGTGCCAGCAGCCAAGTTGGGGGACAGGGGGCTGTTACCGGGGAGCTGTTTTTT
CDR3: CASSQVGGQGAVTGELFF

V: TRBV19
size: -
J: TRBJ1-2
D: -
DNA: TGTGCCACCCTCGGGGATGGCTACACCTTC
CDR3: CATLGDGYTF

V: TRBV9
size: -
J: TRBJ1-6
D: -
DNA: TGTGCCAGCAGCGATCCCTTGGCAGGCTCTAATTCACCCCTCCACTTT
CDR3: CASSDPLAGSNSPLHF

V: TRBV30
size: once
J: TRBJ2-1
D: -
DNA: TGTGCCTGGAGTTTACAGGTAAACAATGAGCAGTTCTTC
CDR3: CAWSLQVNNEQFF

V: TRBV9
size: few
J: TRBJ1-1
D: -
DNA: TGTGCCAGCAGCGTAGGAGGACAGCTCCTGGGCACTGAAGCTTTCTTT
CDR3: CASSVGGQLLGTEAFF

V: TRBV5-8
size: -
J: TRBJ2-1
D: -
DNA: TGTGCCAGCAGCCTGCCCGGGGGGCTAGTCTACAATGAGCAGTTCTTC
CDR3: CASSLPGGLVYNEQFF

V: TRBV5-1
size: -
J: TRBJ2-2
D: TRBD1
DNA: TGCGCCAGCAGCTTCTTAGGACAGGGATGGAACACCGGGGAGCTGTTTTTT
CDR3: CASSFLGQGWNTGELFF

V: TRBV2
size: -
J: TRBJ2-1
D: TRBD1
DNA: TGTGCCAGCAGCCAGACCGGGACAGCTTACAATGAGCAGTTCTTC
CDR3: CASSQTGTAYNEQFF

V: TRBV5-1
size: -
J: TRBJ2-7
D: -
DNA: TGCGCCAGCAGAAATACAGATGTCTCAAGCTCCTACGAGCAGTACTTC
CDR3: CASRNTDVSSSYEQYF

V: TRBV6-5
size: -
J: TRBJ1-4
D: TRBD1
DNA: TGTGCCAGCAGGACAGGGTACAATGAAAAACTGTTTTTT
CDR3: CASRTGYNEKLFF

V: TRBV6-2/TRBV6-3
size: -
J: TRBJ2-7
D: TRBD2
DNA: TGTGCCAGCAGACCTCGGACTAGCAGAATACTAAACCCCTACGAGCAGTACTTC
CDR3: CASRPRTSRILNPYEQYF

V: TRBV7-2
size: -
J: TRBJ1-2
D: -
DNA: TGTGCCAGCAGCCATTACAGGGTTACTAACTATGGCTACACCTTC
CDR3: CASSHYRVTNYGYTF

V: TRBV4-1
size: -
J: TRBJ2-2
D: TRBD2
DNA: TGCGCCAGCAGCCAAGGCGTCGCGGGAGCGCACGGGGAGCTGTTTTTT
CDR3: CASSQGVAGAHGELFF

V: TRBV7-2
size: -
J: TRBJ1-4
D: -
DNA: TGTGCCAGCAGCTTAGCTGGGGGGGGTTATAATGAAAAACTGTTTTTT
CDR3: CASSLAGGGYNEKLFF

V: TRBV5-5
size: once
J: TRBJ1-4
D: -
DNA: TGTGCCAGCAGCTTGTCCAGGGTGGGGCCTAATGAAAAACTGTTTTTT
CDR3: CASSLSRVGPNEKLFF

V: TRBV19
size: -
J: TRBJ2-7
D: -
DNA: TGTGCCAGTAGTTCACAAGGGGCCTACGAGCAGTACTTC
CDR3: CASSSQGAYEQYF

V: TRBV5-6
size: -
J: TRBJ2-7
D: TRBD2
DNA: TGTGCCAGCAGTTCCCAGAGGCTAGCGGTTTCCTACGAGCAGTACTTC
CDR3: CASSSQRLAVSYEQYF

V: TRBV7-9
size: once
J: TRBJ2-2
D: -
DNA: TGTGCCAGCAGCTTAGGTCTCGGGGAGCTGTTTTTT
CDR3: CASSLGLGELFF

V: TRBV7-3
size: -
J: TRBJ2-3
D: TRBD1
DNA: TGTGCCAGCAGCACCGGGACAGGGGCCGTCACAGATACGCAGTATTTT
CDR3: CASSTGTGAVTDTQYF

V: TRBV7-2
size: few
J: TRBJ1-2
D: TRBD1
DNA: TGTGCCAGCAGCTTACTCGGGACAGGGTATGGCTACACCTTC
CDR3: CASSLLGTGYGYTF

V: TRBV6-5
size: -
J: TRBJ1-4
D: -
DNA: TGTGCCAGCAGGGCCCCGGGGCAGGGGGAAAAACTGTTTTTT
CDR3: CASRAPGQGEKLFF

V: TRBV10-3
size: -
J: TRBJ2-5
D: TRBD2
DNA: TGTGCCACCGTAGCGGGAGGGCCCCAAGAGACCCAGTACTTC
CDR3: CATVAGGPQETQYF

V: TRBV5-1
size: -
J: TRBJ2-1
D: -
DNA: TGCGCCAGCAGCAATCTCCTCGACTGGGGCACAGAGGATGAGCAGTTCTTC
CDR3: CASSNLLDWGTEDEQFF

V: TRBV7-2
size: few
J: TRBJ1-1
D: TRBD1
DNA: TGTGCCAGCAGCTTAGCGCTACAGGGGGCCGCTGAAGCTTTCTTT
CDR3: CASSLALQGAAEAFF

V: TRBV10-3
size: -
J: TRBJ2-1
D: TRBD2
DNA: TGTGCCATCAGTGGGGACCCCGGGACTAGCGGTTTAGGGGAGCAGTTCTTC
CDR3: CAISGDPGTSGLGEQFF

V: TRBV5-8
size: -
J: TRBJ1-1
D: -
DNA: TGTGCCAGCAGTTTCCAGGGGAACACTGAAGCTTTCTTT
CDR3: CASSFQGNTEAFF